Following are 3 T cell receptor beta chains from one sample sequenced in a study of beta chain features in type 1 diabetes. Reverse transcription of all isolated RNA meant that expressed TCRB transcripts were sequenced. Generated by immunoSEQ multiplex PCR, the TCRdb table keeps only in-frame clones and is missing some. There are over 500,000 clones in the sample; 15% to 18% occur only once, and roughly 0.098% lies in the top ten. The source material was naive CD4+ T cells from blood. These receptors all stem from a man between 18 and 29 years old in good health.

Only a few counts were recorded for this clone. This rearrangement joins TRBV11-2 to TRBJ2-5, with D tentatively TRBD1 (6 bases). V dropped 5 bases and J dropped 5 bases, with 12 bases sitting between them. The germline V gene encodes CDR1 SGHAT and CDR2 FQNNGV. This CDR3 comprises 13 residues. CDR3 region: CASSRGNIETQYF. The CDR3 DNA reads as TGTGCCAGCAGCAGGGGGAATATCGAGACCCAGTACTTC.

This clone was counted between two and nine times. The chain uses TRBV7-3 and TRBJ2-5, with 8 positions matching TRBD1. The J call may be mistaken, given a closer DNA end match to TRBJ2-7. CDR3 length: 13 residues. CDR1 and CDR2 from the germline V gene are SGHTA and FQGTGA. The DNA for the CDR3 is TGTGCCAGCAGCAATCGACAGGGGTTCGAGCAGTACTTC. Its translation: CASSNRQGFEQYF.

V is TRBV7-9 and J is TRBJ1-5; D remains ambiguous. V was cut by 4 bases and J by 3 bases, with 16 bases left in between. This CDR3 spans 16 amino acids. CDR1 and CDR2 (germline): SEHNR, FQNEAQ (reference sequence). CDR3: CASSSKLGPINQPQHF. CDR3 coding DNA: TGTGCCAGCAGCTCGAAACTAGGACCTATCAATCAGCCCCAGCATTTT.